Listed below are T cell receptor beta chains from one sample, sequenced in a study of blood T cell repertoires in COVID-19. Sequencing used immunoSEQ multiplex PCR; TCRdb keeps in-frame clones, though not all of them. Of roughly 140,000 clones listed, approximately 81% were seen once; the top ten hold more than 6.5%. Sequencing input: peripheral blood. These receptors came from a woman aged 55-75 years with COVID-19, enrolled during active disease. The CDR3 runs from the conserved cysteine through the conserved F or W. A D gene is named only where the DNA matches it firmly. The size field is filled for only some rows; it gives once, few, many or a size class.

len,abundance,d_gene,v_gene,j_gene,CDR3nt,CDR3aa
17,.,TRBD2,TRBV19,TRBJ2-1,TGTGCCAGTACCCGGACGGGACTAGCGGGAGAGGGCAGTGAGCAGTTCTTC,CASTRTGLAGEGSEQFF
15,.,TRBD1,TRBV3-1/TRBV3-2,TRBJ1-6,TGTGCCAGCAGCTCGCTAGGGACAGCTGTTAGGTCCCTCCACTTT,CASSSLGTAVRSLHF
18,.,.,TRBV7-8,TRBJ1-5,TGTGCCAGCAGCCCGTCGGGACTTCCCTCCTTGAACAATCAGCCCCAGCATTTT,CASSPSGLPSLNNQPQHF
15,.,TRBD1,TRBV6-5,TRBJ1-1,TGTGCCAGCAACGATAACAGGGGGCTTAGCACTGAAGCTTTCTTT,CASNDNRGLSTEAFF
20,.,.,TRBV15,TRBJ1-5,TGTGCCACCAGCAGACCCCTGGGAACTGCGGGGGTTTATAGCAATCAGCCCCAGCATTTT,CATSRPLGTAGVYSNQPQHF
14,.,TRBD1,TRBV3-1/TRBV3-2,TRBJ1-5,TGTGCCAGCAGCACAACAGGGGGCGGTCAGCCCCAGCATTTT,CASSTTGGGQPQHF
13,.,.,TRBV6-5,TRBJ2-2,TGTGCCAGCAGAGGACACCCCACCGGGGAGCTGTTTTTT,CASRGHPTGELFF
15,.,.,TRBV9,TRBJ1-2,TGTGCCAGCAGCGTAGATCTGGACCTTCCGGGGGGCTACACCTTC,CASSVDLDLPGGYTF
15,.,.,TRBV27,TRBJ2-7,TGTGCCAGCAGTTTTGCTGGCGGGTATTCCTACGAGCAGTACTTC,CASSFAGGYSYEQYF
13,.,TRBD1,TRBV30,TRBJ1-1,TGTGCCGGAGGACAGGGGAGGGACACTGAAGCTTTCTTT,CAGGQGRDTEAFF
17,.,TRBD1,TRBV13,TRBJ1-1,TGTGCCAGCAGCTTAAAAAGCAGGGGGCATTTTAACACTGAAGCTTTCTTT,CASSLKSRGHFNTEAFF
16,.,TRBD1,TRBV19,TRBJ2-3,TGTGCCAGTAGAGCGGGACAGGGGTACGGCACAGATACGCAGTATTTT,CASRAGQGYGTDTQYF
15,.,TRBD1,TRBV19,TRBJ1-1,TGTGCCAGTAGTGTTAACAGGGGGCCGTACACTGAAGCTTTCTTT,CASSVNRGPYTEAFF
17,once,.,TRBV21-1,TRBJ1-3,TGTGCCAGCAGCAAAAATCTCGGCGGGGGGCTCGGAAACACCATATATTTT,CASSKNLGGGLGNTIYF
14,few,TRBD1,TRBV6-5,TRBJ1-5,TGTGCCAGCAGATACGACAGGGCCGGTCAGCCCCAGCATTTT,CASRYDRAGQPQHF
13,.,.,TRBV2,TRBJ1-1,TGTGCCAGCAGTGGCGAATCGAACACTGAAGCTTTCTTT,CASSGESNTEAFF
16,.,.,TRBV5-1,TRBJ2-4,TGCGCCAGCAGCTTGGAAGCAGGTTTAACCAAAAACATTCAGTACTTC,CASSLEAGLTKNIQYF
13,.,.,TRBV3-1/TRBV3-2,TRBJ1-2,TGTGCCAGCAGCCAAGGACAGGACTATGGCTACACCTTC,CASSQGQDYGYTF
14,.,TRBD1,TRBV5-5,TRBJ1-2,TGTGCCAGCAGCTTGCCGGGACAGGGGACTGGCTACACCTTC,CASSLPGQGTGYTF
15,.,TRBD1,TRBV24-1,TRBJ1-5,TGTGCCACCAGTGTCAACGGACAGGGTAGACAGCCCCAGCATTTT,CATSVNGQGRQPQHF
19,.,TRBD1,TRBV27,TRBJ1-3,TGTGCCAGCAGCCGGACCCCAACCCTGACAGGGTTGGGTGGAAACACCATATATTTT,CASSRTPTLTGLGGNTIYF
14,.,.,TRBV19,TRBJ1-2,TGTGCCAGCCGACTGGCCCGCGCGGGCTATGGCTACACCTTC,CASRLARAGYGYTF
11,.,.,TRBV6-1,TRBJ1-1,TGTGCCAGCAGTGAATTTCGGGTAACTTTCTTT,CASSEFRVTFF
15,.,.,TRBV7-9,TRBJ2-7,TGTGCCAGCAGCACTTCTACCGGGTCCCACTACGAGCAGTACTTC,CASSTSTGSHYEQYF
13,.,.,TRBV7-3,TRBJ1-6,TGTGCCAGCAGCTTCCATCAGAATTCACCCCTCCACTTT,CASSFHQNSPLHF
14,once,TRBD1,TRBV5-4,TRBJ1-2,TGTGCCAGCAGCTTGGACAGGGGCACAGGGGGCTACACCTTC,CASSLDRGTGGYTF
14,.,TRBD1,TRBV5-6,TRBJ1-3,TGTGCCAGCAAGACAGGGCTCTCTGGAAACACCATATATTTT,CASKTGLSGNTIYF
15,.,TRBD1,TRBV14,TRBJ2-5,TGTGCCAGCAGTCCGGGACAGGGGTTTCAAGAGACCCAGTACTTC,CASSPGQGFQETQYF
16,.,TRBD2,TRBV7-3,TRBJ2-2,TGTGCCAGCAGCCCGGGACTAGCGGGAGTGACCGGGGAGCTGTTTTTT,CASSPGLAGVTGELFF
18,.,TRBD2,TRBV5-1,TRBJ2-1,TGCGCCAGCAGCTTGGCCCCTAGCGGGGGGACCACCTACAATGAGCAGTTCTTC,CASSLAPSGGTTYNEQFF
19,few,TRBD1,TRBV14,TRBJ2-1,TGTGCCAGCAGCCGAGGCGGACAGGGGCCTTTTGGGGGATACAATGAGCAGTTCTTC,CASSRGGQGPFGGYNEQFF
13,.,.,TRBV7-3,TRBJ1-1,TGTGCCAGCAGCGACAGGTCGAACACTGAAGCTTTCTTT,CASSDRSNTEAFF
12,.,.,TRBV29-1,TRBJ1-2,TGCAGCGTTGAAGACGGGGAGAATGGCTACACCTTC,CSVEDGENGYTF
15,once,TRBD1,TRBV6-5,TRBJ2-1,TGTGCCAGCAGGGCGGACAGGCGAACCTACAATGAGCAGTTCTTC,CASRADRRTYNEQFF
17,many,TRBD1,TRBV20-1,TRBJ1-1,TGCAGTGCTAGTGGACAGGGGTCATTCTCCATGAACACTGAAGCTTTCTTT,CSASGQGSFSMNTEAFF
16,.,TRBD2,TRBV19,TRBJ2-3,TGTGCCAGTAGTATAGGTGGCGGGAGAGGCGCAGATACGCAGTATTTT,CASSIGGGRGADTQYF
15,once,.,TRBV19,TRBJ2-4,TGTGCCAGTAGTATATGGGCTCCCACCAAAAACATTCAGTACTTC,CASSIWAPTKNIQYF
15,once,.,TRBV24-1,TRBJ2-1,TGTGCCACCAGTGAAGCAGGGGGGTTTTACAATGAGCAGTTCTTC,CATSEAGGFYNEQFF
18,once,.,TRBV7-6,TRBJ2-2,TGTGCCAGCAGCTTAGCGCGCGGGTTTTCGGTAAACACCGGGGAGCTGTTTTTT,CASSLARGFSVNTGELFF
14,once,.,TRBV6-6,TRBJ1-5,TGTGCCAGCAGTTGGCTCCCGAGCAATCAGCCCCAGCATTTT,CASSWLPSNQPQHF
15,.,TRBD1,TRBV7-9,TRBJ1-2,TGTGCCAGCAGTTATGGACAGGGGGGATACTATGGCTACACCTTC,CASSYGQGGYYGYTF
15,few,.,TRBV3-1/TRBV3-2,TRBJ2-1,TGTGCCAGCAGCCTCACCGGACTCACCTACAATGAGCAGTTCTTC,CASSLTGLTYNEQFF
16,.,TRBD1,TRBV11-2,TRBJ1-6,TGTGCCAGCAGCCCGCAGGGGGCCACCTATAATTCACCCCTCCACTTT,CASSPQGATYNSPLHF
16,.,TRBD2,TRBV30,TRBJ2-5,TGTGCCTGGAGTGTACTGGGGGGAGGGGTCCAAGAGACCCAGTACTTC,CAWSVLGGGVQETQYF
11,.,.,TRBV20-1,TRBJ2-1,TGCAGTGCTAGAGGGGCAACCCGGTGGTTCTTC,CSARGATRWFF
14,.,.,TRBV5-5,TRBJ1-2,TGTGCCAGCAGCTCCAGGGGTGATGGCTATGGCTACACCTTC,CASSSRGDGYGYTF
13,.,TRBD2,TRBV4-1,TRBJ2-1,TGCGCCAGCATGGGGGGGTCTCTGGATGAGCAGTTCTTC,CASMGGSLDEQFF
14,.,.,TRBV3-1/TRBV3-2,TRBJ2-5,TGTGCCAGCAGCCAAGGAACAGGGACAGAGACCCAGTACTTC,CASSQGTGTETQYF
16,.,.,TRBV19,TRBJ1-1,TGTGCCAGTAGTATAAATACGGCTAGTTCTAACACTGAAGCTTTCTTT,CASSINTASSNTEAFF
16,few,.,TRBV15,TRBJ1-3,TGTGCCACCAGCAGAGATCCCCCCGGGAAAGGAAACACCATATATTTT,CATSRDPPGKGNTIYF
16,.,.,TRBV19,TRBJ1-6,TGTGCCAGTAGTATAGGGGGCACATCCTATAATTCACCCCTCCACTTT,CASSIGGTSYNSPLHF
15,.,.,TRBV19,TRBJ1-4,TGTGCCAGTAGACCGAAGCAGGGGAGGGGTGAAAAACTGTTTTTT,CASRPKQGRGEKLFF
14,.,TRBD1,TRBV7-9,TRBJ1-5,TGTGCCAGCAGCCCGGACAGGAGCAATCAGCCCCAGCATTTT,CASSPDRSNQPQHF
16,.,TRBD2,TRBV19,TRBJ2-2,TGTGCCAGTAGTATAGACAACGGGAGGAGAACCGGGGAGCTGTTTTTT,CASSIDNGRRTGELFF